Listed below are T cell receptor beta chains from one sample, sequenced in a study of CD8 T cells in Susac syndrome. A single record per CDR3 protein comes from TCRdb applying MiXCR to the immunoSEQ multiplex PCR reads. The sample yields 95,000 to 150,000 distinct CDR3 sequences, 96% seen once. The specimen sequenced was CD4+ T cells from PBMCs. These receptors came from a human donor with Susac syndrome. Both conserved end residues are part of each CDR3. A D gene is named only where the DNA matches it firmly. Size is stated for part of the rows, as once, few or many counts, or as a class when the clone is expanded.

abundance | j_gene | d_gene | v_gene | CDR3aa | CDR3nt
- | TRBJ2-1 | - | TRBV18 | CASSPGEEQFF | TGTGCCAGCTCACCCGGCGAGGAGCAGTTCTTC
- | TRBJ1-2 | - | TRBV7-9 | CASSLAPGGLGYTF | TGTGCCAGCAGCTTAGCGCCCGGGGGCCTTGGCTACACCTTC
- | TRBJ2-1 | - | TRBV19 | CASSLLRDEQFF | TGTGCCAGTAGTCTTCTCAGGGATGAGCAGTTCTTC
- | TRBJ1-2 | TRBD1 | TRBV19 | CASSARQGRTANYGYTF | TGTGCCAGTAGTGCCCGACAGGGGAGGACGGCTAACTATGGCTACACCTTC
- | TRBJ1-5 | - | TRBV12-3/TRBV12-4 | CASSSQVGSTQPQHF | TGTGCCAGCAGTTCCCAGGTGGGCTCCACTCAGCCCCAGCATTTT
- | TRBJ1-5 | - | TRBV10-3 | CAIGGVSNQPQHF | TGTGCCATCGGGGGGGTTAGCAATCAGCCCCAGCATTTT
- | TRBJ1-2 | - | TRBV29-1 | CSVSGRGPGYTF | TGCAGCGTTTCGGGTAGGGGTCCCGGCTACACCTTC
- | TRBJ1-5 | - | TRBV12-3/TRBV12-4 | CATIKGNQPQHF | TGTGCCACTATTAAGGGCAATCAGCCCCAGCATTTT
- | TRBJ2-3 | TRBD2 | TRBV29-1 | CSVAYHWTRENTDTQYF | TGCAGCGTTGCCTACCACTGGACTAGGGAGAACACAGATACGCAGTATTTT
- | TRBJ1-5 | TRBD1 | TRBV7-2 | CASSLALDRENQPQHF | TGTGCCAGCAGCTTAGCACTGGACAGGGAAAATCAGCCCCAGCATTTT
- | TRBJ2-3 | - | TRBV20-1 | CSASRPRTDTQYF | TGCAGTGCCTCTCGACCGCGCACAGATACGCAGTATTTT
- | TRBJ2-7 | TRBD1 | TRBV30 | CAWSTDRSYEQYF | TGTGCCTGGAGTACGGACAGGTCCTACGAGCAGTACTTC
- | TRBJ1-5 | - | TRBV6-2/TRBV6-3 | CASRPRGQDSNQPQHF | TGTGCCAGCAGGCCTAGAGGGCAGGATAGCAATCAGCCCCAGCATTTT
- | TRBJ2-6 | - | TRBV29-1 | CSVISGANVLTF | TGCAGCGTTATCTCTGGGGCCAACGTCCTGACTTTC
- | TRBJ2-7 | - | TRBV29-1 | CSVGAIGQNYEQYF | TGCAGCGTTGGGGCAATAGGACAGAACTACGAGCAGTACTTC
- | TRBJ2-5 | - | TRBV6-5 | CASSYGSAGAQETQYF | TGTGCCAGCAGTTACGGTAGCGCAGGGGCACAAGAGACCCAGTACTTC
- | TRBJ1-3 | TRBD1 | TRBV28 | CASSTGGAPSGNTIYF | TGTGCCAGCAGCACAGGGGGAGCCCCCTCTGGAAACACCATATATTTT
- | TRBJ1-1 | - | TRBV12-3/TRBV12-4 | CASRPGAGSMNTEAFF | TGTGCCAGCCGCCCCGGGGCGGGTTCTATGAACACTGAAGCTTTCTTT
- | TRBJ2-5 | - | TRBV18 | CASSGRNQETQYF | TGTGCCAGCTCAGGGAGAAACCAAGAGACCCAGTACTTC
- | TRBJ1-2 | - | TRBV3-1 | CASSLEQGFGYGYTF | TGTGCCAGCAGCCTAGAACAGGGCTTTGGCTATGGCTACACCTTC
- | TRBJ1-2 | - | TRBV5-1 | CASSLATRDGARGYTF | TGCGCCAGCAGCTTAGCCACCAGGGACGGGGCGAGGGGCTACACCTTC
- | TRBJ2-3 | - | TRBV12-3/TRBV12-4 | CASSLSWADTQYF | TGTGCCAGCAGTTTAAGCTGGGCAGATACGCAGTATTTT
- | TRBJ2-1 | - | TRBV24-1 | CATSEHTSNEQFF | TGTGCCACCAGTGAACATACTAGCAATGAGCAGTTCTTC
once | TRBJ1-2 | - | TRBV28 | CAISGPGYGYTF | TGTGCCATCTCGGGACCGGGCTATGGCTACACCTTC
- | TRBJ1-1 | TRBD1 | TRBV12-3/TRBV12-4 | CASRDNRGNTEAFF | TGTGCCAGCAGGGACAACAGGGGGAACACTGAAGCTTTCTTT
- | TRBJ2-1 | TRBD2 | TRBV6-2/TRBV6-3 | CASSSSGRASDEQFF | TGTGCCAGCTCCAGTAGCGGGAGGGCCAGTGATGAGCAGTTCTTC
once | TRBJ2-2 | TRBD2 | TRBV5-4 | CASSGTLAANTGELFF | TGTGCCAGCAGCGGCACCCTAGCGGCGAACACCGGGGAGCTGTTTTTT
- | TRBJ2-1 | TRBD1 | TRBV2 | CASSGQGWGEQFF | TGTGCCAGCAGCGGACAGGGGTGGGGTGAGCAGTTCTTC
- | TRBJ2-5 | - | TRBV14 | CASSKLVETQYF | TGTGCCAGCAGCAAACTAGTGGAGACCCAGTACTTC
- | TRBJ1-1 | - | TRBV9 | CASSVGSGNTEAFF | TGTGCCAGCAGCGTAGGATCTGGGAACACTGAAGCTTTCTTT
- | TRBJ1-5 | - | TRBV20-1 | CSASVGSNQPQHF | TGCAGTGCTAGCGTCGGTAGCAATCAGCCCCAGCATTTT
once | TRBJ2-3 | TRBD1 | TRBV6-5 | CAIGQGVPDTQYF | TGTGCCATAGGACAGGGGGTTCCAGATACGCAGTATTTT
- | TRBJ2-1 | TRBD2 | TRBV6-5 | CASSYSRLAGLNEQFF | TGTGCCAGCAGTTACTCGAGGCTAGCGGGACTCAATGAGCAGTTCTTC
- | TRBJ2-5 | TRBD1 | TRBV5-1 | CASSTYRDRKETQYF | TGCGCCAGCAGCACTTACCGGGACAGGAAAGAGACCCAGTACTTC
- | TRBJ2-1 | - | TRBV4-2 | CASSQDTSYNEQFF | TGTGCCAGCAGCCAAGATACTTCCTACAATGAGCAGTTCTTC
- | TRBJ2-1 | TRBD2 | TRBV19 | CASSPLGLAGVDNEQFF | TGTGCCAGTAGTCCCCTAGGACTAGCGGGAGTCGACAATGAGCAGTTCTTC
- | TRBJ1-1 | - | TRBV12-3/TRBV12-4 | CASSLQVGYTEAFF | TGTGCCAGCAGTTTACAGGTGGGATACACTGAAGCTTTCTTT
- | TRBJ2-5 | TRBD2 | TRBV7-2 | CASSLAYLAVPETQYF | TGTGCCAGCAGCTTAGCATATCTAGCGGTCCCGGAAACCCAGTACTTC
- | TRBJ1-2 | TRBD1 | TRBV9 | CASSDRGLHGYTF | TGTGCCAGCAGTGACAGGGGACTTCATGGCTACACCTTC
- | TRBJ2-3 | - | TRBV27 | CASSLFSGATDTQYF | TGTGCCAGCAGTTTATTTAGCGGAGCCACAGATACGCAGTATTTT
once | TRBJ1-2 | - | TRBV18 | CASSPNRMDGYTF | TGTGCCAGCTCACCAAACAGGATGGACGGCTACACCTTC
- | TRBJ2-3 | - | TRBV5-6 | CASSLGGSVGTDTQYF | TGTGCCAGCAGCTTGGGGGGGAGCGTCGGCACAGATACGCAGTATTTT
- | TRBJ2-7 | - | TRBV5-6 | CASRLGGGTYEQYF | TGTGCCAGCAGACTAGGGGGAGGAACCTACGAGCAGTACTTC
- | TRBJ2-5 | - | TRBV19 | CASSIRETQYF | TGTGCCAGTAGCATCAGGGAGACCCAGTACTTC
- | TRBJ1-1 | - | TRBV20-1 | CSASLPLGNTEAFF | TGCAGTGCTAGCTTGCCCTTGGGGAACACTGAAGCTTTCTTT
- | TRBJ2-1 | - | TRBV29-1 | CSVSQGGAYNEQFF | TGCAGCGTGAGTCAGGGGGGGGCCTACAATGAGCAGTTCTTC
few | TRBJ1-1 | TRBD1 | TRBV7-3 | CASSSQGDTEAFF | TGTGCCAGCAGTTCACAGGGGGACACTGAAGCTTTCTTT
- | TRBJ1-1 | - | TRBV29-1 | CSAKYVNTEAFF | TGCAGCGCCAAATATGTGAACACTGAAGCTTTCTTT
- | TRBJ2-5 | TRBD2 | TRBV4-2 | CASSQDSQRGRSGETQYF | TGTGCCAGCAGCCAAGATTCCCAGCGGGGCCGAAGCGGGGAGACCCAGTACTTC
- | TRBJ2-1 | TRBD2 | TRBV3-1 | CASSLRTSGGNEQFF | TGTGCCAGCAGCCTCCGGACTAGCGGGGGAAATGAGCAGTTCTTC
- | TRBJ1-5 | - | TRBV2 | CASSEGAPNQPQHF | TGTGCCAGCAGTGAGGGGGCGCCGAATCAGCCCCAGCATTTT
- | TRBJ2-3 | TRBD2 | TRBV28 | CATGAGVTDTQYF | TGTGCCACCGGGGCGGGGGTCACAGATACGCAGTATTTT
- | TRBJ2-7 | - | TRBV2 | CASSVESPTYEQYF | TGTGCCAGCAGTGTCGAGAGCCCCACCTACGAGCAGTACTTC
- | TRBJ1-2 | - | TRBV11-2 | CASSARGDYGYTF | TGTGCCAGCAGCGCTAGAGGAGACTATGGCTACACCTTC
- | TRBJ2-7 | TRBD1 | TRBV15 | CATSRQGQGLREQYF | TGTGCCACCAGCAGACAAGGACAGGGTTTGAGGGAGCAGTACTTC
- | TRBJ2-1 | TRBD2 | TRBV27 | CASSFYWTSGRPSNEQFF | TGTGCCAGCAGTTTTTACTGGACTAGCGGGAGGCCGAGCAATGAGCAGTTCTTC
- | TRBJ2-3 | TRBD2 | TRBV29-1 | CSVRAGGSGGTDTQYF | TGCAGCGTTAGAGCGGGAGGTTCTGGAGGCACAGATACGCAGTATTTT
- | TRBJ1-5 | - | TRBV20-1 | CSARPLGGLRPQHF | TGCAGTGCTAGACCATTAGGGGGGCTAAGGCCCCAGCATTTT
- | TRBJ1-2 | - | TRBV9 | CASSVAAAVVYGYTF | TGTGCCAGCAGCGTAGCGGCGGCGGTAGTCTATGGCTACACCTTC
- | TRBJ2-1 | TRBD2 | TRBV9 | CASSVVLAGDNEQFF | TGTGCCAGCAGCGTAGTGCTAGCGGGAGACAATGAGCAGTTCTTC